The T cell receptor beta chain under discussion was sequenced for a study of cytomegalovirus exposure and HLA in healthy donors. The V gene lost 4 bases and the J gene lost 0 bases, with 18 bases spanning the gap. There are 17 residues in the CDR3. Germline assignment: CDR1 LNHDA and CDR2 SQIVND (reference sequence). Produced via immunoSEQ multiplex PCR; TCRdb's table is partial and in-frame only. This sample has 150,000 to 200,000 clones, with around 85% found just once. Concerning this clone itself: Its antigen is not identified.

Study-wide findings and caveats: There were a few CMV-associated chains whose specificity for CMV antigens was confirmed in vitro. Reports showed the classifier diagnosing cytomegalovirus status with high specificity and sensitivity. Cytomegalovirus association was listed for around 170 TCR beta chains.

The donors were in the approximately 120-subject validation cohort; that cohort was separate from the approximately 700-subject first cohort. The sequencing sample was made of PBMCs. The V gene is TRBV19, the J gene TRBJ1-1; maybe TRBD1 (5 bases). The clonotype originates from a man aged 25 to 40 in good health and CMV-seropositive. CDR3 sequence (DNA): TGTGCCAGTAGTAGGACCCTGGGAGGGGCCATGAACACTGAAGCTTTCTTT. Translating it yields CASSRTLGGAMNTEAFF.